This TCR beta chain is drawn from a study of blood T cells in healthy people across ages. The CDR3 is made up of 15 amino acids. CDR1 and CDR2 (germline): KGHDR, SFDVKD. V gave up 5 bases and J gave up 0 bases, with 10 bases separating them. A sample-barcoded 5' primer and a J-beta primer mix were used in a second PCR of roughly 7 to 11 cycles. A template-switch adaptor containing 12 random nucleotides labeled each cDNA molecule. Via MiXCR, TCRdb re-called the 5' RACE reads, giving one row per CDR3 protein. Altogether 800,000 to 1,000,000 distinct CDR3 sequences are present, around 46% being singletons, with the ten largest covering under 15%.

The receptor was derived from a man aged 25-45 years in good health. The sample was blood. The J gene is TRBJ2-1, the V gene TRBV24-1, with unresolved D. In nucleotides, the CDR3 is TGTGCCACCAGTGTAGTGGGAAGCTCCTACAATGAGCAGTTCTTC. It is translated as CATSVVGSSYNEQFF.